These 18 T cell receptor beta chains share one sample of origin, sequenced in a study of T cell repertoires in cytomegalovirus infection. Each CDR3 protein is one row after TCRdb ran MiXCR on the reads. This table has 200,000 or so distinct CDR3 sequences, roughly 20% appearing once. The source material was PBMCs. The receptors stem from a human donor in good health (CMV status not recorded). Some clones in this sample may be carry-over from other donors' samples.

V and J are TRBV28 and TRBJ2-2; no definite D call. Germline V gene data show CDR1 as MDHEN and CDR2 as SYDVKM. Trimming stripped 8 bases from V and 0 bases from J, with 10 bases between. The CDR3 is 14 residues long. CDR3 in DNA: TGTGCCAGCTCCGATAGGACGAACACCGGGGAGCTGTTTTTT. Translated, it gives CASSDRTNTGELFF.

This clonotype was counted between two and nine times. V usage is TRBV10-2 and J usage is TRBJ2-7; 8 bases fit TRBD1. The CDR3 totals 15 residues. Germline-derived CDR1 and CDR2 are WSHSY and SAAADI. J lost 1 base, V lost 3 bases, and 5 bases had no gene match. CDR3 sequence (DNA): TGCGCCAGCAGTGAACTACGGGACAGGTCCTACGAGCAGTACTTC. Translation: CASSELRDRSYEQYF.

The chain couples TRBV5-8 to TRBJ1-1; TRBD1 is a possible D gene (5 bases). In germline, CDR1 is SGHTS, CDR2 YDEGEE. Trimming cost V 5 bases and J 5 bases, with 16 bases left between them. There are 14 residues in the CDR3. The CDR3, as DNA: TGTGCCAGCAGACCGTCGGGGGTTGGAACTGAAGCTTTCTTT. It codes for CASRPSGVGTEAFF.

This clonotype was counted many times. The chain combines TRBV7-2 with TRBJ2-1; no reliable D call. Looked up from germline, CDR1 is SGHTA and CDR2 is FQGNSA. Deletions cut 5 bases from V and 7 bases from J, with 15 bases between. The CDR3 runs 14 residues. This CDR3 is CASSPLGPRNEQFF. For the CDR3, the DNA is TGTGCCAGCAGCCCCCTCGGGCCGCGGAATGAGCAGTTCTTC.

This clonotype was seen a handful of times. This chain connects TRBV7-3 to TRBJ2-1; no reliable D call. The CDR3 contains 14 residues. V lost 3 bases, J lost 8 bases, and 14 bases lay in between. The germline gives CDR1 SGHTA, CDR2 FQGTGA. CDR3 in amino acids: CASSLYPGIHEQFF. The CDR3 DNA reads as TGTGCCAGCAGCTTGTACCCAGGTATCCATGAGCAGTTCTTC. The full variable domain, with the rest looked up from reference TRBV7-3 and TRBJ2-1, is GAGVSQTPSNKVTEKGKYVELRCDPISGHTALYWYRQSLGQGPEFLIYFQGTGAADDSGLPNDRFFAVRPEGSVSTLKIQRTERGDSAVYLCASSLYPGIHEQFFGPGTRLTVL.

This chain joins TRBV19 and TRBJ2-1, with no clear D. The CDR3 consists of 13 residues. V shed 3 bases and J shed 6 bases, with 9 bases lying between them. Germline V gives CDR1 LNHDA, CDR2 SQIVND (reference sequence). CDR3 DNA: TGTGCCAGTAGTATTGTGGTAACCAATGAGCAGTTCTTC. It codes for CASSIVVTNEQFF.

This chain joins TRBV10-3 and TRBJ2-5; 8 positions agree with TRBD1. V trimming: 6 bases; J trimming: 1 base; junction bases outside the gene matches: 1. This CDR3 is 13 amino acids long. CDR1 is ENHRY, CDR2 SYGVKD, per germline. The CDR3 DNA reads as TGTGCCATCAGGGACAGGGCCCAAGAGACCCAGTACTTC. Amino acid sequence: CAIRDRAQETQYF.

The genes are TRBV7-2 and TRBJ2-7; D is possibly TRBD2 (5 bases). Trimming took off 7 bases at V and 2 bases at J, with 15 bases between the two ends. From germline, CDR1 is SGHTA and CDR2 FQGNSA. The CDR3 runs to 14 residues. The CDR3 is CASTDGGFAYEQYF. The DNA of the CDR3 is TGTGCCAGCACCGACGGCGGGTTTGCCTACGAGCAGTACTTC.

This clonotype turned up a few times. The rearrangement joins TRBV11-2 to TRBJ2-5; D possibly matches TRBD1 or TRBD2 (5 bases each). Per germline, CDR1 SGHAT and CDR2 FQNNGV. Trimming took off 5 bases at V and 0 bases at J, with 13 bases between the two ends. The CDR3 runs 15 residues. CDR3 in DNA: TGTGCCAGCAGCACAGACGGGGCCTACCAAGAGACCCAGTACTTC. It is translated as CASSTDGAYQETQYF.

V is TRBV12-3 or TRBV12-4 and J is TRBJ1-2, with no clear D. V lost 2 bases and J lost 4, with 17 bases in between. There are 16 residues in the CDR3. CDR3 protein: CASSLIVGEVGYGYTF. DNA for the CDR3: TGTGCCAGCAGTTTAATTGTGGGTGAGGTGGGCTATGGCTACACCTTC.

There are a few counts of this clonotype. This chain joins TRBV11-3 and TRBJ2-1, with no clear D. CDR3 size: 14 residues. V lost 3 bases to trimming and J lost 7 bases, with 13 bases between them. CDR1 is SGHNT, CDR2 YENEEA, per germline. Here the CDR3 DNA reads TGTGCCAGCAGCTTTCATCGGAGAAGGAATGAGCAGTTCTTC. Protein product: CASSFHRRRNEQFF.

A few counts support this clonotype. This sequence joins TRBV6-5 and TRBJ1-6, with D possibly matching TRBD1 (5 bases). From germline, CDR1 is MNHEY and CDR2 SVGAGI. This CDR3 is 16 amino acids long. Trimming pared 6 bases from V and 6 bases from J, leaving 18 bases between. As DNA, the CDR3 is TGTGCCAGCAGCTCTTACCCGGGGCGGAGTAATTCACCCCTCCACTTT. It specifies CASSSYPGRSNSPLHF.

The sample holds many counts of this clonotype. The chain couples TRBV7-2 to TRBJ1-5, with D perhaps TRBD1 (5 bases). The germline CDR1 and CDR2 sequences are SGHTA and FQGNSA. The CDR3 contains 18 residues. Between the trimmed V and J ends, which lost 2 bases and 0 bases, there was a span of 17 bases. As DNA, the CDR3 is TGTGCCAGCAGCTTACGAGCTGTTACAGGACCTAGCAATCAGCCCCAGCATTTT. Translation gives CASSLRAVTGPSNQPQHF.

The chain carries TRBV27 and TRBJ2-1; D may be TRBD2 (5 bases). V was shortened by 3 bases and J by 0 bases, with 12 bases between the two germline ends. Germline V gene sequence: CDR1 MNHEY, CDR2 SMNVEV (reference sequence). The CDR3 is made up of 16 amino acids. CDR3 loop: CASSFQRSSSYNEQFF. The DNA for the CDR3 is TGTGCCAGCAGTTTTCAGCGGAGCAGCTCCTACAATGAGCAGTTCTTC.

This clonotype has just a few counts. The chain is built from TRBV6-5 and TRBJ2-2; possibly TRBD2 for D (6 bases). Trimming stripped 5 bases from V and 7 bases from J, with 26 bases between. Per germline, CDR1 MNHEY and CDR2 SVGAGI. The CDR3 contains 18 residues. The DNA of the CDR3 is TGTGCCAGCAGTGCTACCTCTGCGGCGGGGTGGTTCATCGGGGAGCTGTTTTTT. Encoded protein: CASSATSAAGWFIGELFF.

The chain recombines TRBV29-1 with TRBJ2-5; 12 nucleotides match TRBD1. Per germline, CDR1 SQVTM and CDR2 ANQGSEA. The CDR3 is 18 residues long. After removal of 6 bases from V and 1 base from J, the junction contained 15 bases not matched to a gene. In nucleotides, the CDR3 is TGCAGCGTGGGACAGGGGGCGCCGGGACTCCAGTTCCAAGAGACCCAGTACTTC. Encoded protein: CSVGQGAPGLQFQETQYF.

This clonotype was detected once. The chain combines TRBV23-1 with TRBJ2-7; 12 nucleotides align to TRBD2. TRBV23-1 is recorded as an ORF, its role being uncertain. J gave up 3 bases and V 6 bases, and 12 bases lay outside the gene matches. The CDR3 is made up of 17 amino acids. The CDR3 DNA follows: TGCGCCAGCAGACCTCTCAGACGGACTAGCGGGATCTACGAGCAGTACTTC. Protein: CASRPLRRTSGIYEQYF.

This clonotype showed up just once. This likely comes from a read error, as the CDR3 has no conserved phenylalanine or tryptophan at its end. V and J are TRBV11-2 and TRBJ2-5, with 8 bases lining up with TRBD1. The CDR3 is 16 residues long. Losses at the gene ends were 5 bases for V and 4 bases for J; bases not matched to a gene: 12. CDR1 SGHAT and CDR2 FQNNGV come from the germline V gene. CDR3 amino acids: CASSPTAGQGGETQYL. The CDR3 bases are TGTGCCAGCAGCCCTACTGCCGGACAGGGAGGAGAGACCCAGTACCTC.